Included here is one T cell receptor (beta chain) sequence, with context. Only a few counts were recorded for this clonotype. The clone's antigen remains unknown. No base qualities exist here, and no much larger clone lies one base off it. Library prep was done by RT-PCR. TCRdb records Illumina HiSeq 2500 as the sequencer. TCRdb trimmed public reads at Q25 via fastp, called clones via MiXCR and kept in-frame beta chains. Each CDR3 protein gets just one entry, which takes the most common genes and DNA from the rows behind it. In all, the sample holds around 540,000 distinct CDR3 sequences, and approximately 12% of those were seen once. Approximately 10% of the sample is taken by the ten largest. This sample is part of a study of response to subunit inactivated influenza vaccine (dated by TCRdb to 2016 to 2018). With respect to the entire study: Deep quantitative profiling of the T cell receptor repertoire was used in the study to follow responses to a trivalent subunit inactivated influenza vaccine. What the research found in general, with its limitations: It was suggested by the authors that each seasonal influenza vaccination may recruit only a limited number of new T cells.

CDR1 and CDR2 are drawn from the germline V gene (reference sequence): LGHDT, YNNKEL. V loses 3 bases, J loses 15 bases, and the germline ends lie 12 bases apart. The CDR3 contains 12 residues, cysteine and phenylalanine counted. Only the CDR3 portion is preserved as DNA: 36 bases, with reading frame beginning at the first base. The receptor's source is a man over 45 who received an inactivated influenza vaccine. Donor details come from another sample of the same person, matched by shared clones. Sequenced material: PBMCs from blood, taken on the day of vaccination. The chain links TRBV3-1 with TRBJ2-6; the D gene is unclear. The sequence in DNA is TGTGCCAGCAGCCAGTTTGAGGTCTCCCTGACTTTC. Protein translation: CASSQFEVSLTF.